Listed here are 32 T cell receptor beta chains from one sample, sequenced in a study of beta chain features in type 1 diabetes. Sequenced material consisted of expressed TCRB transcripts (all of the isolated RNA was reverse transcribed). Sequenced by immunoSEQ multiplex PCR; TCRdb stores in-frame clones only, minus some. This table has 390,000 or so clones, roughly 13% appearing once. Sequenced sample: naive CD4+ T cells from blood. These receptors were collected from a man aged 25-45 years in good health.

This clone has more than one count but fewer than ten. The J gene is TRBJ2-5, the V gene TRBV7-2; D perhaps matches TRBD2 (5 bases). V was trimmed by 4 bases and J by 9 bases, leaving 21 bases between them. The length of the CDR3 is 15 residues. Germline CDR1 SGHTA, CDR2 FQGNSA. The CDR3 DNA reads TGTGCCAGCAGCTCCGGGATGAAGGTCCCCGGGTCCCAGTACTTC. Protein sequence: CASSSGMKVPGSQYF.

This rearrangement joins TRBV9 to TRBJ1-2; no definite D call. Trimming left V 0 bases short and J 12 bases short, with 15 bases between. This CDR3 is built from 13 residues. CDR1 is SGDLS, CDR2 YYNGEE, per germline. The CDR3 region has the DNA TGTGCCAGCAGCGTAGGGGATCGTATGGTCCACACCTTC. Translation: CASSVGDRMVHTF.

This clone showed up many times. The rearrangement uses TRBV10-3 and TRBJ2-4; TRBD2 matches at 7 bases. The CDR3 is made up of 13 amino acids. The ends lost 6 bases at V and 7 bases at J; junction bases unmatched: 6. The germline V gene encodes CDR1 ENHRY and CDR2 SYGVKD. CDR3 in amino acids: CAIRRLAFNIQYF. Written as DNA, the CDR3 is TGTGCCATCAGGAGACTAGCTTTTAACATTCAGTACTTC.

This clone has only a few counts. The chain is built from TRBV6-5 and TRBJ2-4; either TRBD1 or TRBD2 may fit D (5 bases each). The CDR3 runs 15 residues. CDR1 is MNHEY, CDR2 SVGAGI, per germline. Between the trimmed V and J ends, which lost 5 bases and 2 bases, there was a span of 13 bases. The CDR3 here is CASSRGTGTKNIQYF. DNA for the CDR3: TGTGCCAGCAGTCGTGGGACGGGGACCAAAAACATTCAGTACTTC.

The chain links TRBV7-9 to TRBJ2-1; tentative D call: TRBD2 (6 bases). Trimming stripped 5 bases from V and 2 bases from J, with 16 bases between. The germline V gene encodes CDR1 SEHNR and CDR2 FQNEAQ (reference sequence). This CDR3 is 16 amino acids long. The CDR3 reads CASSPLTGEAYNEQFF. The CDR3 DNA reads TGTGCCAGCAGCCCCCTCACTGGGGAGGCCTACAATGAGCAGTTCTTC.

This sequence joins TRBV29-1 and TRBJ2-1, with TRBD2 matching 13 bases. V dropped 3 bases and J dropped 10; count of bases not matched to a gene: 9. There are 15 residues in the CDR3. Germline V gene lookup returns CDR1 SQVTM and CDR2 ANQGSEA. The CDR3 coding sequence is TGCAGCGTTGATCAGGGACTAGCGGGGTTAAGGGAGCAGTTCTTC. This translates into CSVDQGLAGLREQFF.

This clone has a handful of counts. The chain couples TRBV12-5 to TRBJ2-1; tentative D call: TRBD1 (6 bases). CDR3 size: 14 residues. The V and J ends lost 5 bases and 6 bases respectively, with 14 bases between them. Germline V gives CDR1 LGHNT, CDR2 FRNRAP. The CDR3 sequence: CASGTAGVVNEQFF. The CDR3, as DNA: TGTGCTAGTGGTACGGCAGGGGTTGTCAATGAGCAGTTCTTC.

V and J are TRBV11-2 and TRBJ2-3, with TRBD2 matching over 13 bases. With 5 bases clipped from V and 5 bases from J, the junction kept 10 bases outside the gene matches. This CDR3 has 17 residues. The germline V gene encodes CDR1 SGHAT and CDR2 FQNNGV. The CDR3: CASSPETSGGPGDTQYF. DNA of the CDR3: TGTGCCAGCAGCCCCGAGACTAGCGGGGGGCCTGGAGATACGCAGTATTTT.

The CDR3 nucleotides are TGTGCCAGCAGTGTTCGGGTTTTAAGTAACGCTTTCTTT. It codes for CASSVRVLSNAFF. The chain joins TRBV2 to TRBJ1-1; D gene uncertain. The germline gives CDR1 SNHLY, CDR2 FYNNEI. The V gene lost 4 bases and the J gene lost 11 bases, with 17 bases spanning the gap. The CDR3 is made up of 13 amino acids.

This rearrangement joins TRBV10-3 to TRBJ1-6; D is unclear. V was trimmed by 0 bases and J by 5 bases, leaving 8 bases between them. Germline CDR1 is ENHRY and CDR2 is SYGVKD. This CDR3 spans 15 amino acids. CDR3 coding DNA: TGTGCCATCAGTGAGTCTACCCATAATAATTCACCCCTCCACTTT. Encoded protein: CAISESTHNNSPLHF.

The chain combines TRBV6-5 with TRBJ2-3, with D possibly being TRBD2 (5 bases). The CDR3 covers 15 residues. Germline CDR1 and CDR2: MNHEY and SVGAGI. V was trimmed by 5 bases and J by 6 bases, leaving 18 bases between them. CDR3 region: CASSPSRERFDTQYF. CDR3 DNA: TGTGCCAGCAGTCCGTCAAGGGAGAGGTTTGATACGCAGTATTTT.

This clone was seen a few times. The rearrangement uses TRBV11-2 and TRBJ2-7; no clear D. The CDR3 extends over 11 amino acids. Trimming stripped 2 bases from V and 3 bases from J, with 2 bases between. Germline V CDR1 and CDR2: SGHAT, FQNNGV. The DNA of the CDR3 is TGTGCCAGCAGCTTAATCTACGAGCAGTACTTC. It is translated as CASSLIYEQYF.

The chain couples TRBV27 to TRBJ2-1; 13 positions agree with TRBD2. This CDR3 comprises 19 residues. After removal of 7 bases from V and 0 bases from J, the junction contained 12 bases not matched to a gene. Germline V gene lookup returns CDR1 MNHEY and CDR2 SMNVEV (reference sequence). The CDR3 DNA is TGTGCCAGCACCCTGTCCAAGACTAGCGGGGGGAGCTCCTACAATGAGCAGTTCTTC. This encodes CASTLSKTSGGSSYNEQFF.

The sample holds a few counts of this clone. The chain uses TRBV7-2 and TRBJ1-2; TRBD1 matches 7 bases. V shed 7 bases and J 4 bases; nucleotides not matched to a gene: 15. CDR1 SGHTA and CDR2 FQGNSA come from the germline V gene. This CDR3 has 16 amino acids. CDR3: CASTEALGTAFYGYTF. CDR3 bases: TGTGCCAGCACCGAAGCTCTCGGGACAGCCTTCTATGGCTACACCTTC.

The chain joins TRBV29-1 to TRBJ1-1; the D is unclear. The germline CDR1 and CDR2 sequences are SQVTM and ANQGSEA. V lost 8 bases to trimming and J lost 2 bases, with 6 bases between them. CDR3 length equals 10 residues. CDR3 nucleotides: TGCAGCCCTAGCAACACTGAAGCTTTCTTT. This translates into CSPSNTEAFF.

CDR3 in amino acids: CASSPPRGRNTEAFF. CDR3 nucleotides: TGTGCCAGCTCACCTCCCAGGGGTCGGAACACTGAAGCTTTCTTT. The J gene is TRBJ1-1, the V gene TRBV18; D is possibly TRBD1 (6 bases). The CDR3 loop spans 15 amino acids. CDR1 is KGHSH and CDR2 is LQKENI in the germline V gene. With 3 bases removed from V and 1 base from J, the gap between germline ends came to 12 bases.

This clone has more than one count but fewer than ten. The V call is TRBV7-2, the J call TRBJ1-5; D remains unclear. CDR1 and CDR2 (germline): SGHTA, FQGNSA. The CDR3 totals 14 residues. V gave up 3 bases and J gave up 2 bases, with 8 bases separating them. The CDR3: CASSFMPGNQPQHF. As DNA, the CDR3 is TGTGCCAGCAGCTTCATGCCAGGCAATCAGCCCCAGCATTTT. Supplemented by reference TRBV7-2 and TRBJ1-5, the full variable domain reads GAGVSQSPSNKVTEKGKDVELRCDPISGHTALYWYRQSLGQGLEFLIYFQGNSAPDKSGLPSDRFSAERTGGSVSTLTIQRTQQEDSAVYLCASSFMPGNQPQHFGDGTRLSIL.

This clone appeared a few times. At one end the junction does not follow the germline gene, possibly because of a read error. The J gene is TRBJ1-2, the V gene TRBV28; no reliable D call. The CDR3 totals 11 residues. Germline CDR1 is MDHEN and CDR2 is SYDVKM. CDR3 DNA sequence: TGTGCCAGCAGTCTACCCCCGGGCCGAGTATTC. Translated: CASSLPPGRVF.

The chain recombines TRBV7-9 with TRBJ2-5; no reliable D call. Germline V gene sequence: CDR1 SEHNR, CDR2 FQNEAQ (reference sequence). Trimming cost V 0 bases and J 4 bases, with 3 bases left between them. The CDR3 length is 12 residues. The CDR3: CASSLATETQYF. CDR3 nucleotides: TGTGCCAGCAGCTTAGCCACAGAGACCCAGTACTTC.

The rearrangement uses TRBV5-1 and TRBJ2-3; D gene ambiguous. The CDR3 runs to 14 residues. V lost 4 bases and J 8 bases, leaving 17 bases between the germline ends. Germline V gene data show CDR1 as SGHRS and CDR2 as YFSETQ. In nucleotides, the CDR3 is TGCGCCAGCAGCCCTGGGGTGAACGCTGGTACGCAGTATTTT. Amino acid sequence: CASSPGVNAGTQYF. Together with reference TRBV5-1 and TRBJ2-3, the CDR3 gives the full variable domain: KAGVTQTPRYLIKTRGQQVTLSCSPISGHRSVSWYQQTPGQGLQFLFEYFSETQRNKGNFPGRFSGRQFSNSRSEMNVSTLELGDSALYLCASSPGVNAGTQYFGPGTRLTVL.

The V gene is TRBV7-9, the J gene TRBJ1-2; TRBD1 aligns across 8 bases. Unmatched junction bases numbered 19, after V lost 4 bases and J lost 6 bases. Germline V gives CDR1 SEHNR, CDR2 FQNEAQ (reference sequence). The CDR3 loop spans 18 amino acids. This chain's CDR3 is CASSSILPDRGRRDGYTF. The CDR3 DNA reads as TGTGCCAGCAGCTCCATACTGCCCGACAGGGGAAGACGAGATGGCTACACCTTC.

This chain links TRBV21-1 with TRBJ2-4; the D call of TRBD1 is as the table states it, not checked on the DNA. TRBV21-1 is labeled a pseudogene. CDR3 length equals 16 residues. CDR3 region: CASSNNQGAAKNIQYF. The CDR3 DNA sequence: TGTGCCAGCAGCAACAATCAGGGTGCAGCCAAAAACATTCAGTACTTC.

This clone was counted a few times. The CDR3 nucleotides are TGTGCCAGCAGCCGACAGGGACCCTATGGCTACACCTTC. It encodes CASSRQGPYGYTF. The rearrangement joins TRBV7-2 to TRBJ1-2, with 7 positions matching TRBD1. The CDR3 length is 13 residues. The V and J ends lost 5 bases and 4 bases, in that order; junction bases with no gene match: 4. Germline CDR1 and CDR2: SGHTA and FQGNSA.

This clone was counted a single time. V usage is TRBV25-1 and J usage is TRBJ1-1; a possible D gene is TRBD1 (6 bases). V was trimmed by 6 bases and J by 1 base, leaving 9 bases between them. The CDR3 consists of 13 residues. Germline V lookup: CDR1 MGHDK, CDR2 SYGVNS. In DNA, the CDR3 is TGTGCCAGCAGGGACAGCGCGAACACTGAAGCTTTCTTT. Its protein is CASRDSANTEAFF.

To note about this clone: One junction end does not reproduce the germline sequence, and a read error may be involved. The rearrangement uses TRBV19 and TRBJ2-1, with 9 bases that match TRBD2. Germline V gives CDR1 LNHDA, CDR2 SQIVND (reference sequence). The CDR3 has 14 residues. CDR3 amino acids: CASRIAGETDEQFF. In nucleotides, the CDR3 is TGTGCCAGTAGGATAGCGGGGGAGACGGATGAGCAGTTCTTC.

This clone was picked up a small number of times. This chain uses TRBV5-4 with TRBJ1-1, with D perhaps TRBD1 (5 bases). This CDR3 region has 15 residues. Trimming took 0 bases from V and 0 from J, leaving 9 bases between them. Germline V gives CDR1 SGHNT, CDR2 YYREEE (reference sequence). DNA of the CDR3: TGTGCCAGCAGCTTGGATAGGACAATGAACACTGAAGCTTTCTTT. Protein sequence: CASSLDRTMNTEAFF.

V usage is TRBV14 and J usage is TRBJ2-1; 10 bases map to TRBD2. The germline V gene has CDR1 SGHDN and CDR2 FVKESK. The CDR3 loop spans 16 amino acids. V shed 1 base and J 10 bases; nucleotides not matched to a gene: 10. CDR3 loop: CASSQAFGLAGDEQFF. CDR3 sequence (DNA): TGTGCCAGCAGCCAAGCCTTTGGGCTAGCGGGAGACGAGCAGTTCTTC.

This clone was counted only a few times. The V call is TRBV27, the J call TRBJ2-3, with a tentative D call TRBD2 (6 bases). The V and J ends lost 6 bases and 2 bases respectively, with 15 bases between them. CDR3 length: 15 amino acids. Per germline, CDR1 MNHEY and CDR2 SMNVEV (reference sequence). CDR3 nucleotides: TGTGCCAGCAGCCCCCCGGGACTTCTCACAGATACGCAGTATTTT. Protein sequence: CASSPPGLLTDTQYF.

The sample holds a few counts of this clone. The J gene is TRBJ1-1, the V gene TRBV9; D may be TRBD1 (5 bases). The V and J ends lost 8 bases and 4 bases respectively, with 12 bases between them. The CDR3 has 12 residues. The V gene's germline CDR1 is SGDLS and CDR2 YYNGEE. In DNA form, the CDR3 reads TGTGCCAGTGGGGTAAGGGGCACTGAAGCTTTCTTT. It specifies CASGVRGTEAFF.

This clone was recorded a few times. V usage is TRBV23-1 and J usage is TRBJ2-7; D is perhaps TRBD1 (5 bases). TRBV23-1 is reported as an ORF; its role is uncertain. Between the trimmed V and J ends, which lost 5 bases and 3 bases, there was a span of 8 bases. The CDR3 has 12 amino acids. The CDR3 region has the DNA TGCGCCAGCAGTTCCGACAGCTACGAGCAGTACTTC. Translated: CASSSDSYEQYF.

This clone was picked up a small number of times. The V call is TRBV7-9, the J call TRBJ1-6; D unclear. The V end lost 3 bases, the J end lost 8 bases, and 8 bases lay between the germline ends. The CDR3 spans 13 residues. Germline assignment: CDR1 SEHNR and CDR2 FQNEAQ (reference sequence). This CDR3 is CASSFRLDSPLHF. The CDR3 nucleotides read TGTGCCAGCAGCTTCAGACTCGATTCACCCCTCCACTTT.

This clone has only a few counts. CDR3 sequence (DNA): TGTGCCACCACAGGGTTAACTAATGGCTACACCTTC. Translation gives CATTGLTNGYTF. This chain links TRBV15 with TRBJ1-2, with D possibly matching TRBD1 (5 bases). Germline CDR1 and CDR2: LNHNV and YYDKDF (reference sequence). CDR3 length: 12 residues. V lost 7 bases to trimming and J lost 6 bases, with 12 bases between them.